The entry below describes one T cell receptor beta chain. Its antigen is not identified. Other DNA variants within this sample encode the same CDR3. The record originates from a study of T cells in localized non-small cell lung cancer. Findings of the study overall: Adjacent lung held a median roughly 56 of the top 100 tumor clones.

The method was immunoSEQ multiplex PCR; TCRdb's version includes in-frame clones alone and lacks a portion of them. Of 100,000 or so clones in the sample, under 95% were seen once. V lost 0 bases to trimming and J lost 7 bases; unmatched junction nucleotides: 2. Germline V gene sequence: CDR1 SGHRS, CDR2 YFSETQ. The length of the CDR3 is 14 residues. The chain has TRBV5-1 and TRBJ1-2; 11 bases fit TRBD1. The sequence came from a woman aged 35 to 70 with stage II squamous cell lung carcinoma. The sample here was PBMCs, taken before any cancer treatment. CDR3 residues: CASSLAGTGGGYTF. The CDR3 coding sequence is TGCGCCAGCAGCTTGGCTGGGACAGGGGGTGGCTACACCTTC.